Following are 21 T cell receptor beta chains from one sample sequenced in a study of blood T cell repertoires in COVID-19. Assay: immunoSEQ multiplex PCR; the TCRdb copy retains only in-frame clones and omits some. The sample comprises some 46,000 clones, 88% of which are singletons, and almost 8% rests with the top ten. The sequenced material came from peripheral blood. The receptors shown here come from a man aged 50 or older with acute or convalescent COVID-19.

The chain combines TRBV19 with TRBJ1-5, with 7 bases aligning to TRBD1. CDR1 is LNHDA and CDR2 is SQIVND in the germline V gene (reference sequence). V shed 8 bases and J 5 bases; nucleotides not matched to a gene: 12. The CDR3 spans 15 residues. CDR3 protein: CASGTSTGSDQPQHF. DNA for the CDR3: TGTGCCAGTGGCACCTCGACAGGGAGTGATCAGCCCCAGCATTTT.

The chain joins TRBV7-8 to TRBJ2-1, with 10 bases that match TRBD2. Germline CDR1 reads SGHVS; CDR2 reads FQNEAQ. The length of the CDR3 is 18 residues. V lost 5 bases to trimming and J lost 7 bases; unmatched junction nucleotides: 17. The CDR3 is CASSTKPGLAKIMNEQFF. CDR3 nucleotides: TGTGCCAGCAGCACGAAACCGGGACTAGCGAAAATTATGAATGAGCAGTTCTTC.

In DNA form, the CDR3 reads TGTGCCAGCAGCCCCGGGACAGGGGCCCAAGAGACCCAGTACTTC. It yields the protein CASSPGTGAQETQYF. The chain couples TRBV7-3 to TRBJ2-5; 10 bases line up with TRBD1. Germline V gene data show CDR1 as SGHTA and CDR2 as FQGTGA. CDR3 size: 15 residues. Trimming at V came to 5 bases and at J to 1 base, leaving 4 bases not matched to a gene.

The chain links TRBV6-1 to TRBJ1-3; the match to TRBD1 covers 7 bases. The ends lost 2 bases at V and 3 bases at J; junction bases unmatched: 4. Germline assignment: CDR1 MNHNS and CDR2 SASEGT. The length of the CDR3 is 15 residues. The CDR3 here is CASSERGQVGNTIYF. In nucleotides, the CDR3 is TGTGCCAGCAGTGAAAGGGGGCAAGTTGGAAACACCATATATTTT.

The CDR3 nucleotides are TGTGCCAGCAGCCCGAAGGGGATCCCCGGTTCACCCCTCCACTTT. Residues: CASSPKGIPGSPLHF. J is TRBJ1-6 and V is TRBV7-2; a possible D gene is TRBD1 (5 bases). The CDR3 consists of 15 residues. CDR1 and CDR2 (germline): SGHTA, FQGNSA. V lost 5 bases, J lost 9 bases, and 17 bases lay in between. Full variable domain (missing parts from reference TRBV7-2 and TRBJ1-6): GAGVSQSPSNKVTEKGKDVELRCDPISGHTALYWYRQSLGQGLEFLIYFQGNSAPDKSGLPSDRFSAERTGGSVSTLTIQRTQQEDSAVYLCASSPKGIPGSPLHFGNGTRLTVT.

The chain has TRBV5-5 and TRBJ1-1, with 9 bases aligning to TRBD1. The J segment lost 3 bases and the V segment lost 5 bases, leaving 2 bases of the junction unmatched. The V gene's germline CDR1 is SGHKS and CDR2 YYEKEE (reference sequence). The length of the CDR3 is 13 residues. CDR3 nucleotide sequence: TGTGCCAGCAGACAGGGGGCGGACACTGAAGCTTTCTTT. Its translation: CASRQGADTEAFF.

The chain recombines TRBV15 with TRBJ1-5; D possibly corresponds to TRBD1 (6 bases). Germline V gives CDR1 LNHNV, CDR2 YYDKDF (reference sequence). Trimming removed 5 bases from V and 3 bases from J, with 14 bases in between. The CDR3 runs 15 residues. The chain's CDR3 is CATSPDGQYNQPQHF. The CDR3 nucleotides read TGTGCCACCAGCCCAGATGGACAGTACAATCAGCCCCAGCATTTT.

This chain uses TRBV21-1 with TRBJ1-6; TRBD1, as called in the table, went unchecked against the DNA. TRBV21-1 is a pseudogene locus. The CDR3 contains 17 residues. The CDR3 protein is CASSKSKQGVDNSPLHF. For the CDR3, the DNA is TGTGCCAGCAGCAAAAGTAAACAGGGGGTAGATAATTCACCCCTCCACTTT.

Written as DNA, the CDR3 is TGCGCCAGCAGCTTGGAGGCTAGCGGTTACAATGAGCAGTTCTTC. The encoded protein is CASSLEASGYNEQFF. The chain recombines TRBV5-1 with TRBJ2-1; 7 nucleotides match TRBD2. The germline CDR1 and CDR2 sequences are SGHRS and YFSETQ. V lost 0 bases, J lost 4 bases, and 4 bases stayed unmatched. The CDR3 totals 15 residues.

The gene calls are TRBV11-2 and TRBJ2-7, with D possibly matching TRBD2 (5 bases). Per germline, CDR1 SGHAT and CDR2 FQNNGV. Trimming stripped 3 bases from V and 2 bases from J, with 14 bases between. The CDR3 consists of 15 residues. The CDR3 region has the DNA TGTGCCAGCAGCTTTAGGGTCCTAGCCCCCTACGAGCAGTACTTC. It yields the protein CASSFRVLAPYEQYF. Using reference TRBV11-2 and TRBJ2-7 for the parts outside the CDR3, the full variable domain is EAGVAQSPRYKIIEKRQSVAFWCNPISGHATLYWYQQILGQGPKLLIQFQNNGVVDDSQLPKDRFSAERLKGVDSTLKIQPAKLEDSAVYLCASSFRVLAPYEQYFGPGTRLTVT.

The J gene is TRBJ2-3, the V gene TRBV3-1 (or the pseudogene TRBV3-2); 14 nucleotides agree with TRBD2. Germline values: CDR1 LGHDT, CDR2 YNNKEL (reference sequence). CDR3 length equals 17 residues. V lost 4 bases to trimming and J lost 3 bases; unmatched junction nucleotides: 6. The chain's CDR3 is CASSPGTSGSTTDTQYF. The CDR3, as DNA: TGTGCCAGCAGCCCCGGGACTAGCGGGAGCACTACAGATACGCAGTATTTT.

The V gene is TRBV7-2, the J gene TRBJ1-2; tentative D call: TRBD1 (5 bases). This CDR3 contains 13 residues. The germline gives CDR1 SGHTA, CDR2 FQGNSA. V lost 4 bases and J 7 bases, leaving 13 bases between the germline ends. The DNA of the CDR3 is TGTGCCAGCAGCTGGGGGGGACGCCGTGGCTACACCTTC. Encoded protein: CASSWGGRRGYTF.

The chain links TRBV9 to TRBJ1-4; D is possibly TRBD1 (5 bases). V was cut by 0 bases and J by 6 bases, with 6 bases left in between. This CDR3 is 13 amino acids long. Germline CDR1 SGDLS, CDR2 YYNGEE. The DNA for the CDR3 is TGTGCCAGCAGCGTAGTAGGGGATGAAAAACTGTTTTTT. Amino acids: CASSVVGDEKLFF.

This clone was recorded once. The genes are TRBV2 and TRBJ1-2; TRBD1 might be the D (6 bases). Trimming took off 3 bases at V and 8 bases at J, with 16 bases between the two ends. Germline V gene lookup returns CDR1 SNHLY and CDR2 FYNNEI. The CDR3 consists of 14 residues. The CDR3: CASSESNRAGGYTF. The CDR3 nucleotides are TGTGCCAGCAGTGAGTCAAACAGGGCCGGCGGCTACACCTTC.

This clone has only a few counts. This rearrangement joins TRBV10-3 to TRBJ1-5, with a tentative D call TRBD1 (5 bases). Germline V gene sequence: CDR1 ENHRY, CDR2 SYGVKD. The V end was cut by 8 bases, the J end by 1 base, with 6 bases between. This CDR3 has 12 residues. Written as DNA, the CDR3 is TGTGCCATCTCAGGGAGCAATCAGCCCCAGCATTTT. Protein product: CAISGSNQPQHF.

This clone has only a few counts. This chain connects TRBV6-5 to TRBJ2-6; D is undetermined. This CDR3 has 13 amino acids. Germline CDR1 and CDR2: MNHEY and SVGAGI. The V end lost 7 bases, the J end lost 2 bases, and 6 bases lay between the germline ends. CDR3 sequence (DNA): TGTGCCAGCATACTCCCTGGGGCCAACGTCCTGACTTTC. This sequence encodes CASILPGANVLTF.

V usage is TRBV5-8 and J usage is TRBJ1-1; weak D call: TRBD1 (6 bases). The V gene lost 2 bases and the J gene lost 4 bases, with 21 bases spanning the gap. There are 17 residues in the CDR3. The germline V gene has CDR1 SGHTS and CDR2 YDEGEE. DNA for the CDR3: TGTGCCAGCAGCTTTTTATCAGGGGACGCCGGGTTCACTGAAGCTTTCTTT. This encodes CASSFLSGDAGFTEAFF.

The V gene is TRBV9, the J gene TRBJ2-7, with TRBD1 matching 7 bases. The CDR3 totals 14 residues. Germline CDR1 is SGDLS and CDR2 is YYNGEE. V dropped 0 bases and J dropped 6; count of bases not matched to a gene: 6. The CDR3 loop is CASSVGDRALEQYF. Here the CDR3 DNA reads TGTGCCAGCAGCGTAGGCGACAGGGCCCTCGAGCAGTACTTC.

The rearrangement uses TRBV12-2 and TRBJ2-2; the table assigns TRBD2, which was not confirmed against the DNA. TRBV12-2 is recorded as a pseudogene. The CDR3 has 21 residues. CDR3 bases: TGTGCAAGTCGCTTACCCGACCAACTAGCGGGGGGGGTTAGGAACACCGGGGAGCTGTTTTTT. As protein: CASRLPDQLAGGVRNTGELFF.

The rearrangement links TRBV9 to TRBJ1-5; maybe TRBD1 (6 bases). Germline V gene sequence: CDR1 SGDLS, CDR2 YYNGEE. The CDR3 runs to 14 residues. Between the trimmed V and J ends, which lost 1 base and 3 bases, there was a span of 8 bases. The DNA for the CDR3 is TGTGCCAGCAGCGTAACAGGGAACAATCAGCCCCAGCATTTT. Amino acid sequence: CASSVTGNNQPQHF. Using reference TRBV9 and TRBJ1-5 for the parts outside the CDR3, the full variable domain is DSGVTQTPKHLITATGQRVTLRCSPRSGDLSVYWYQQSLDQGLQFLIQYYNGEERAKGNILERFSAQQFPDLHSELNLSSLELGDSALYFCASSVTGNNQPQHFGDGTRLSIL.

This clone was observed once. The chain uses TRBV5-8 and TRBJ2-3; possible D gene TRBD1, 6 bases. The CDR3 consists of 16 residues. V dropped 4 bases and J dropped 0 bases, with 15 bases sitting between them. Per the germline V gene, CDR1 is SGHTS and CDR2 is YDEGEE. The CDR3 region is CASSPGDIRSTDTQYF. CDR3 sequence (DNA): TGTGCCAGCAGCCCTGGGGACATCCGAAGCACAGATACGCAGTATTTT.